This T cell receptor beta chain derives from a study of technical replicates of blood from a handful of donors. TCRdb's table, derived via immunoSEQ multiplex PCR, lists solely in-frame clones and lacks some. Of about 66,000 clones listed, roughly nine tenths were seen once; the top ten hold roughly 5%. This clone has just a few counts. The V gene's germline CDR1 is SGHTA and CDR2 FQGTGA. V was clipped by 8 bases and J by 3 bases; unmatched bases: 5. The CDR3 totals 14 residues. The sample was PBMCs. The chain employs TRBV7-3 and TRBJ2-2; TRBD2 matches 8 bases. The source is a human donor in good health. Some clones in this sample may be carry-over from other donors' samples. CDR3 residues: CASRGGRDTGELFF. CDR3 nucleotide sequence: TGTGCCAGCCGGGGGGGCCGTGACACCGGGGAGCTGTTTTTT.